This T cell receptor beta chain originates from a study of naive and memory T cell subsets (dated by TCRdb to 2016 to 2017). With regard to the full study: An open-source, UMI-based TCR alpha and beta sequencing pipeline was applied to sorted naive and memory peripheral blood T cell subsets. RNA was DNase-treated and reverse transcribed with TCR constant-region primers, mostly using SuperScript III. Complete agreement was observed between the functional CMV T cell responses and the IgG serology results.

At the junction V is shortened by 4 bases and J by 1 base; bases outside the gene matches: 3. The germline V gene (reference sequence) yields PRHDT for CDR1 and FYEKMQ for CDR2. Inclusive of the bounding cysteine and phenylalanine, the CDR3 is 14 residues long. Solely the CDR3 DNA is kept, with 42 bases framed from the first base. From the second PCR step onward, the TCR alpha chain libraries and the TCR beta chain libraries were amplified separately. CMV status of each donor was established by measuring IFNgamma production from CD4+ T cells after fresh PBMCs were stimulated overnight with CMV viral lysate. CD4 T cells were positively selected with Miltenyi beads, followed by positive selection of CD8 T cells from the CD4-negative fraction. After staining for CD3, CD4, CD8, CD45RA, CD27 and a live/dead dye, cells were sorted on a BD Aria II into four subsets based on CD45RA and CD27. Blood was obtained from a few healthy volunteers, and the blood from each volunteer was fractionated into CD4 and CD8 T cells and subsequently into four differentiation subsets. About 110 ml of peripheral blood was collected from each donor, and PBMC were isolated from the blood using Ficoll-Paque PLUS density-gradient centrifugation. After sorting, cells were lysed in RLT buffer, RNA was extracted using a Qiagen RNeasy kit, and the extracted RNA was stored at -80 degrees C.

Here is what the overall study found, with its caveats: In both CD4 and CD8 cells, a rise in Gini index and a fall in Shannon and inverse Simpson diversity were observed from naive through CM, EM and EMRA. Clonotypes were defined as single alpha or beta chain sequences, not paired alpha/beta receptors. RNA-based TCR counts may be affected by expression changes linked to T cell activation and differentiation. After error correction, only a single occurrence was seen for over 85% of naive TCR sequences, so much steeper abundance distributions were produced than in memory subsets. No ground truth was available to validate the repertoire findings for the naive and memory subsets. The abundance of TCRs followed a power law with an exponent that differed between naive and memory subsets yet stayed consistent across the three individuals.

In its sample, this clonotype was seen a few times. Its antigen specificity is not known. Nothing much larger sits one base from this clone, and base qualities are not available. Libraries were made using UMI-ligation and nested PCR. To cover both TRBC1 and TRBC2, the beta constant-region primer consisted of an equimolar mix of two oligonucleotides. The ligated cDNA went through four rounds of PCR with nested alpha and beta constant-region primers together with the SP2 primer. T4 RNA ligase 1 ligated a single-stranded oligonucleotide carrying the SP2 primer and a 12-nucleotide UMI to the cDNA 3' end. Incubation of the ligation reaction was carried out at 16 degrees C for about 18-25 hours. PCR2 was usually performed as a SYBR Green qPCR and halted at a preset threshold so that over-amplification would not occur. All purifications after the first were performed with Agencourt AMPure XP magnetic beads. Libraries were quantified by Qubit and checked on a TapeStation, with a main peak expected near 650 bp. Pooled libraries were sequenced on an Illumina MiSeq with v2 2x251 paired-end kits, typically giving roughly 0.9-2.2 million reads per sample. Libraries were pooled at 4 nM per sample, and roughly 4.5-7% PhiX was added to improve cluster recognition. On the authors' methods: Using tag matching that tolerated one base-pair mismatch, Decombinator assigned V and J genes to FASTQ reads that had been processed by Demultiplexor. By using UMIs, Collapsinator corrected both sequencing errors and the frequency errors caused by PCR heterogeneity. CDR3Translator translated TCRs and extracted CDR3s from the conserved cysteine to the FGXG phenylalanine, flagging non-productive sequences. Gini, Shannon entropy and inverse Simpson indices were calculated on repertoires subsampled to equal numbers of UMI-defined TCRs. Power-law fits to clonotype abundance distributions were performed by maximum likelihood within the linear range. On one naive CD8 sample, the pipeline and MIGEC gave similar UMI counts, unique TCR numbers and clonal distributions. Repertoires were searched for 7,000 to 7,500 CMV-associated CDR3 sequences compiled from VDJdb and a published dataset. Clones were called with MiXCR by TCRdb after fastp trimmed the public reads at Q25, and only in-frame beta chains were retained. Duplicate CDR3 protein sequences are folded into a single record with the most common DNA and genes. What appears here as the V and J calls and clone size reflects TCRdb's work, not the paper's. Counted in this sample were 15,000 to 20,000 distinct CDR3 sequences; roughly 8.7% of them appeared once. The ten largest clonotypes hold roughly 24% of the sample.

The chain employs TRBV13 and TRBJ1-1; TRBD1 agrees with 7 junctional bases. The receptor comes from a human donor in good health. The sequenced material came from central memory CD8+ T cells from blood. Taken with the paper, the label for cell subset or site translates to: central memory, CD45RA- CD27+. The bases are TGTGCCAGCAGCTCAGGGGGGAGGAACACTGAAGCTTTCTTT. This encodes CASSSGGRNTEAFF.